The 6 T cell receptor beta chains below come from one sample, sequenced in a study of identical twins. MiXCR, run by TCRdb on the 5' RACE reads, gives a single entry per CDR3 protein. This table has hundreds of thousands of distinct CDR3 sequences, approximately 7% appearing once. These records were also assigned to another study, of yellow fever vaccine responses in identical twins.

The source material was memory (CD45RO+) T cells sorted from blood. These receptors all come from a woman younger than 30 in good health.

This clonotype has a handful of counts. The chain employs TRBV20-1 and TRBJ2-7; 8 bases map to TRBD1. The CDR3 sequence is 14 residues long. V was clipped by 3 bases and J by 0 bases; unmatched bases: 4. CDR1 DFQATT and CDR2 SNEGSKA come from the germline V gene (reference sequence). As DNA, the CDR3 is TGCAGTGCTAGTTACCAGGGGGCCTCCTACGAGCAGTACTTC. Translated, it gives CSASYQGASYEQYF.

This clonotype appeared many times. The chain combines TRBV12-3 or TRBV12-4 with TRBJ2-2; the match to TRBD1 covers 8 bases. CDR3 length: 17 residues. Trimming cost V 7 bases and J 1 base; bases outside gene matches: 11. The CDR3 DNA reads TGTGCCAGCATCCCCTTGGCGGGACAGGTGAACACCGGGGAGCTGTTTTTT. It yields the protein CASIPLAGQVNTGELFF.

The chain carries TRBV24-1 and TRBJ1-5; unclear D gene. V was pared by 1 base and J by 9 bases, with 6 bases between. Germline CDR1 and CDR2: KGHDR and SFDVKD. This CDR3 contains 12 residues. In DNA form, the CDR3 reads TGTGCCACCAGTGATTTCCCTGGGCCCCAGCATTTT. The encoded protein is CATSDFPGPQHF.

CDR3 amino acids: CASSSGIYGNEQFF. In nucleotides, the CDR3 is TGTGCCAGCAGCTCCGGGATATACGGCAATGAGCAGTTCTTC. The chain recombines TRBV7-2 with TRBJ2-1; a possible D gene is TRBD2 (5 bases). There are 14 residues in the CDR3. Germline-derived CDR1 and CDR2 are SGHTA and FQGNSA. The ends were cut back, 4 bases at V and 6 bases at J, with 13 bases in the middle. Based on the CDR3 plus reference TRBV7-2 and TRBJ2-1, the full variable domain is GAGVSQSPSNKVTEKGKDVELRCDPISGHTALYWYRQSLGQGLEFLIYFQGNSAPDKSGLPSDRFSAERTGGSVSTLTIQRTQQEDSAVYLCASSSGIYGNEQFFGPGTRLTVL.

The chain joins TRBV5-5 to TRBJ2-7; a weak D match, TRBD2 (6 bases). CDR3 length: 15 residues. Trimming removed 0 bases at V and 0 bases at J, with 10 bases between. Germline V gene lookup returns CDR1 SGHKS and CDR2 YYEKEE (reference sequence). In DNA form, the CDR3 reads TGTGCCAGCAGCTTGGAATCTAGCGACTCCTACGAGCAGTACTTC. It is translated as CASSLESSDSYEQYF. Full variable domain (missing parts from reference TRBV5-5 and TRBJ2-7): DAGVTQSPTHLIKTRGQQVTLRCSPISGHKSVSWYQQVLGQGPQFIFQYYEKEERGRGNFPDRFSARQFPNYSSELNVNALLLGDSALYLCASSLESSDSYEQYFGPGTRLTVT.

Only a few counts were recorded for this clonotype. The chain couples TRBV11-2 to TRBJ2-1, with D perhaps matching TRBD1 or TRBD2 (5 bases each). Per the germline V gene, CDR1 is SGHAT and CDR2 is FQNNGV. The length of the CDR3 is 15 residues. V lost 8 bases, J lost 6 bases, and 20 bases lay in between. The CDR3 loop is CASCTHGTQGNEQFF. The CDR3 nucleotides read TGTGCCAGCTGTACTCACGGGACCCAGGGCAATGAGCAGTTCTTC.